The 29 T cell receptor beta chains reported below all come from one sample, sequenced in a study of blood T cell repertoires in COVID-19 (dated by TCRdb to the early 2020s). The library came from the immunoSEQ multiplex PCR assay. The source is immuneACCESS, and TCRdb retained only in-frame sequences with V and J called. Part of the clones is not carried over; for the studies checked, unresolved V genes explain less than half of this, and the remainder is unexplained. The sample table lists some 200,000 clones, 65% to 90% of them with a count of one. Around 5.7% of the sample comes from the top ten. Sequences were obtained from peripheral blood. The receptors originated from a man aged 80 or over with acute or convalescent COVID-19.

The genes are TRBV5-4 and TRBJ1-2; 9 nucleotides align to TRBD1. Germline CDR1 SGHNT, CDR2 YYREEE (reference sequence). Trimming removed 8 bases from V and 3 bases from J; junction bases left unmatched: 8. This CDR3 spans 14 amino acids. The CDR3 loop reads CASRGNRGHYGYTF. The CDR3, as DNA: TGTGCCAGTAGAGGAAACAGGGGGCACTATGGCTACACCTTC.

V usage is TRBV29-1 and J usage is TRBJ2-1; D unclear. The CDR3 spans 13 residues. The ends were cut back, 3 bases at V and 2 bases at J, with 8 bases in the middle. Germline CDR1 reads SQVTM; CDR2 reads ANQGSEA. CDR3: CSVDPPPYNEQFF. CDR3 in DNA: TGCAGCGTTGACCCTCCCCCCTACAATGAGCAGTTCTTC.

This chain links TRBV5-8 with TRBJ2-7, with D tentatively TRBD1 (5 bases). The CDR3 is made up of 15 amino acids. Germline CDR1 and CDR2: SGHTS and YDEGEE. Trimming cost V 0 bases and J 0 bases, with 10 bases left between them. The CDR3 sequence: CASSLGQGTSYEQYF. In DNA, the CDR3 is TGTGCCAGCAGCTTGGGCCAGGGAACCTCCTACGAGCAGTACTTC.

The gene calls are TRBV30 and TRBJ1-4, with TRBD1 matching 7 bases. CDR3 length: 13 residues. Germline CDR1 reads GTSNPN; CDR2 reads SVGIG (reference sequence). The V gene end was trimmed by 2 bases and the J gene end by 8 bases; junction bases not matched to a gene: 5. The CDR3 DNA reads TGTGCCTGGAGTAGTCAGGGGGGCGAAAAACTGTTTTTT. Translation: CAWSSQGGEKLFF.

V usage is TRBV18 and J usage is TRBJ2-7, with TRBD2 matching over 8 bases. There are 14 residues in the CDR3. The germline V gene encodes CDR1 KGHSH and CDR2 LQKENI. The V gene end was trimmed by 4 bases and the J gene end by 0 bases; junction bases not matched to a gene: 2. The DNA for the CDR3 is TGTGCCAGCTCACGAGCGGGGGTCTCCTACGAGCAGTACGTC. It yields the protein CASSRAGVSYEQYV.

The chain employs TRBV3-1 (or the pseudogene TRBV3-2) and TRBJ2-3, with 15 bases identical to TRBD2. The CDR3 runs to 18 residues. CDR1 and CDR2 from the germline V gene are LGHDT and YNNKEL (reference sequence). V shed 0 bases, J shed 2 bases, and the junction held 3 bases outside the gene matches. CDR3 DNA: TGTGCCAGCAGCCAAGACGGGACTAGCGGGAGGTACACAGATACGCAGTATTTT. This translates into CASSQDGTSGRYTDTQYF.

The J gene is TRBJ2-1, the V gene TRBV19, with 14 bases that match TRBD2. CDR3 length equals 20 residues. V lost 6 bases to trimming and J lost 5 bases; unmatched junction nucleotides: 18. Germline loops: CDR1 LNHDA, CDR2 SQIVND (reference sequence). The CDR3 DNA follows: TGTGCCAGTAGCCCAGACAGGGAGGGACTAGCGGGAGCGAGGAACAATGAGCAGTTCTTC. This translates into CASSPDREGLAGARNNEQFF. Drawing the rest from reference TRBV19 and TRBJ2-1, the complete variable domain is DGGITQSPKYLFRKEGQNVTLSCEQNLNHDAMYWYRQDPGQGLRLIYYSQIVNDFQKGDIAEGYSVSREKKESFPLTVTSAQKNPTAFYLCASSPDREGLAGARNNEQFFGPGTRLTVL.

The rearrangement links TRBV3-1 (or the pseudogene TRBV3-2) to TRBJ2-1; 8 bases are a match to TRBD2. V trimming: 4 bases; J trimming: 7 bases; junction bases outside the gene matches: 6. The CDR3 is made up of 14 amino acids. The germline CDR1 and CDR2 sequences are LGHDT and YNNKEL (reference sequence). CDR3 coding DNA: TGTGCCAGCAGCCGCAGCGGGAGTGGTAATGAGCAGTTCTTC. This encodes CASSRSGSGNEQFF.

The rearrangement links TRBV2 to TRBJ1-4; the D gene is possibly TRBD1 (5 bases). Germline V gives CDR1 SNHLY, CDR2 FYNNEI. The CDR3 contains 14 residues. Trimming removed 2 bases from V and 7 bases from J, with 11 bases in between. The CDR3: CASSEQGGGEKLFF. The CDR3 nucleotides are TGTGCCAGCAGTGAACAGGGAGGAGGTGAAAAACTGTTTTTT. Full variable domain (rest looked up from reference TRBV2 and TRBJ1-4): EPEVTQTPSHQVTQMGQEVILRCVPISNHLYFYWYRQILGQKVEFLVSFYNNEISEKSEIFDDQFSVERPDGSNFTLKIRSTKLEDSAMYFCASSEQGGGEKLFFGSGTQLSVL.

The rearrangement uses TRBV29-1 and TRBJ2-1, with 10 bases lining up with TRBD2. J gave up 16 bases and V 0 bases, and 6 bases lay outside the gene matches. This CDR3 is built from 12 residues. Germline values: CDR1 SQVTM, CDR2 ANQGSEA. The CDR3 protein is CSVEDGGLADFF. The CDR3 DNA sequence: TGCAGCGTTGAAGATGGTGGACTAGCGGACTTCTTC.

This chain joins TRBV30 and TRBJ1-3, with TRBD1 matching over 7 bases. Germline trimming cut 2 bases from V and 0 bases from J; bases unmatched to any gene: 4. The germline V gene has CDR1 GTSNPN and CDR2 SVGIG (reference sequence). CDR3 size: 15 residues. In DNA, the CDR3 is TGTGCCTGGAGTCCGGGACAGCACTCTGGAAACACCATATATTTT. Translated, it gives CAWSPGQHSGNTIYF.

The chain recombines TRBV7-3 with TRBJ1-1; 8 bases map to TRBD1. V lost 5 bases, J lost 5 bases, and 7 bases stayed unmatched. There are 14 residues in the CDR3. Germline CDR1 reads SGHTA; CDR2 reads FQGTGA. The CDR3 loop reads CASSMDREGTEAFF. DNA of the CDR3: TGTGCCAGCAGCATGGACAGGGAGGGGACTGAAGCTTTCTTT.

The chain combines TRBV7-3 with TRBJ2-3; the match to TRBD1 covers 9 bases. CDR3 length: 16 residues. Germline lookup yields CDR1 SGHTA and CDR2 FQGTGA. V gave up 5 bases and J gave up 8 bases; unmatched junction bases: 14. In nucleotides, the CDR3 is TGTGCCAGCAGCCTCGCCCCCGGGACAGGGAAGGGTACGCAGTATTTT. Residues: CASSLAPGTGKGTQYF. The whole variable domain, filled in from reference TRBV7-3 and TRBJ2-3, reads GAGVSQTPSNKVTEKGKYVELRCDPISGHTALYWYRQSLGQGPEFLIYFQGTGAADDSGLPNDRFFAVRPEGSVSTLKIQRTERGDSAVYLCASSLAPGTGKGTQYFGPGTRLTVL.

CDR3 sequence reads: CASSAFLSSYEQYF. The DNA for the CDR3 is TGTGCCAGCAGTGCGTTTCTTAGCTCCTACGAGCAGTACTTC. The chain joins TRBV27 to TRBJ2-7, with unresolved D. The germline V gene has CDR1 MNHEY and CDR2 SMNVEV (reference sequence). This CDR3 has 14 amino acids. V was cut by 5 bases and J by 0 bases, with 11 bases left in between.

This rearrangement joins TRBV9 to TRBJ2-1; 10 bases line up with TRBD1. J was trimmed by 8 bases and V by 0 bases; bases with no gene match: 5. This CDR3 contains 15 residues. CDR1 SGDLS and CDR2 YYNGEE come from the germline V gene. The CDR3 spells CASSVVGTGVDEQFF. CDR3 coding DNA: TGTGCCAGCAGCGTAGTCGGGACAGGGGTGGATGAGCAGTTCTTC. The whole variable domain, filled in from reference TRBV9 and TRBJ2-1, reads DSGVTQTPKHLITATGQRVTLRCSPRSGDLSVYWYQQSLDQGLQFLIQYYNGEERAKGNILERFSAQQFPDLHSELNLSSLELGDSALYFCASSVVGTGVDEQFFGPGTRLTVL.

V is TRBV7-9 and J is TRBJ2-2; D not resolved. Germline V lookup: CDR1 SEHNR, CDR2 FQNEAQ (reference sequence). V gave up 2 bases and J gave up 6 bases, with 13 bases separating them. The CDR3 loop spans 15 amino acids. The DNA of the CDR3 is TGTGCCAGCAGCTTACGGGTACCTATCGCCGGGGAGCTGTTTTTT. Its protein product is CASSLRVPIAGELFF.

In its sample, this clone was seen a few times. This chain connects TRBV2 to TRBJ1-5, with D possibly matching TRBD1 (5 bases). The ends were cut back, 2 bases at V and 3 bases at J, with 8 bases in the middle. Germline V CDR1 and CDR2: SNHLY, FYNNEI. The CDR3 runs to 14 residues. The CDR3 is CASSESGFNQPQHF. DNA for the CDR3: TGTGCCAGCAGTGAATCAGGGTTCAATCAGCCCCAGCATTTT.

This rearrangement joins TRBV6-2 or TRBV6-3 to TRBJ2-7; 10 positions match TRBD2. The germline gives CDR1 MNHEY, CDR2 SVGEGT. The CDR3 totals 18 residues. V was pared by 4 bases and J by 0 bases, with 12 bases of the junction left unmatched. CDR3: CASSFKVSGTSVSYEQYV. The CDR3 DNA reads TGTGCCAGCAGTTTCAAGGTCTCGGGGACTAGCGTCTCCTACGAGCAGTACGTC.

CDR3 region: CAWRFSHEQFF. In nucleotides, the CDR3 is TGTGCCTGGAGATTTAGTCATGAGCAGTTCTTC. The chain links TRBV30 to TRBJ2-1; D call uncertain. The germline V and J ends were trimmed by 3 bases and 8 bases, with 8 bases remaining between them. Germline V gene data show CDR1 as GTSNPN and CDR2 as SVGIG (reference sequence). The CDR3 runs to 11 residues.

V is TRBV7-8 and J is TRBJ1-2; tentatively, D is TRBD1 (6 bases). The V gene's germline CDR1 is SGHVS and CDR2 FQNEAQ. V was clipped by 4 bases and J by 5 bases, with 14 bases between them. The CDR3 consists of 14 residues. The CDR3 here is CASSSQGFVYGYTF. The CDR3 coding sequence is TGTGCCAGCAGCTCACAGGGTTTTGTATATGGCTACACCTTC.

The genes are TRBV19 and TRBJ2-1; 7 bases line up with TRBD2. CDR1 is LNHDA and CDR2 is SQIVND in the germline V gene (reference sequence). This CDR3 is built from 16 residues. The V gene end was trimmed by 1 base and the J gene end by 5 bases; junction bases not matched to a gene: 8. CDR3 protein: CASSIGGGRAHNEQFF. The CDR3 nucleotides are TGTGCCAGTAGTATAGGAGGAGGGAGGGCGCACAATGAGCAGTTCTTC.

The chain combines TRBV18 with TRBJ2-6; a possible D gene is TRBD1 (6 bases). Trimming left V 4 bases short and J 0 bases short, with 10 bases between. CDR1 is KGHSH and CDR2 is LQKENI in the germline V gene. The CDR3 loop spans 16 amino acids. Here the CDR3 DNA reads TGTGCCAGCTCACGGGGGCCGGGCTCTGGGGCCAACGTCCTGACTTTC. Encoded protein: CASSRGPGSGANVLTF.

This clone was counted once. The chain recombines TRBV25-1 with TRBJ1-6, with 9 bases lining up with TRBD1. Germline CDR1 MGHDK, CDR2 SYGVNS. The CDR3 is 13 residues long. V dropped 6 bases and J dropped 10; count of bases not matched to a gene: 4. The CDR3 reads CASRGTGYSPLHF. CDR3 nucleotides: TGTGCCAGCAGGGGGACAGGGTACTCACCCCTCCACTTT.

V gene TRBV3-1 (or the pseudogene TRBV3-2) combines with J gene TRBJ1-6; tentative D call: TRBD1 (6 bases). V lost 7 bases and J 15 bases, leaving 19 bases between the germline ends. The CDR3 spans 13 residues. CDR1 is LGHDT, CDR2 YNNKEL, per germline (reference sequence). The CDR3 sequence: CASKTGRWGLLHF. CDR3 in DNA: TGTGCCAGCAAAACCGGACGGTGGGGGCTCCTCCACTTT.

The rearrangement joins TRBV25-1 to TRBJ1-5; D unclear. V was clipped by 4 bases and J by 7 bases, with 14 bases between them. The CDR3 extends over 14 amino acids. Germline V gene sequence: CDR1 MGHDK, CDR2 SYGVNS. The CDR3 DNA sequence: TGTGCCAGCAGTGGCTCCAGCGGACGGCAGCCCCAGCATTTT. This sequence encodes CASSGSSGRQPQHF.

The DNA of the CDR3 is TGCGCCAGCAGCTTGGAGGGGCTGGGCGGGGTGAGCACAGATACGCAGTATTTT. As protein: CASSLEGLGGVSTDTQYF. V gene TRBV5-1 combines with J gene TRBJ2-3; tentative D call: TRBD2 (6 bases). CDR3 length: 18 amino acids. Trimming removed 0 bases at V and 0 bases at J, with 17 bases between. Per the germline V gene, CDR1 is SGHRS and CDR2 is YFSETQ.

This sequence joins TRBV7-2 and TRBJ1-4; tentative D call: TRBD1 (5 bases). The germline V and J ends were trimmed by 1 base and 8 bases, with 14 bases remaining between them. Germline values: CDR1 SGHTA, CDR2 FQGNSA. This CDR3 is 15 amino acids long. Here the CDR3 DNA reads TGTGCCAGCAGCTTAGTGGCAGGGCCGAACGAAAAACTGTTTTTT. Encoded protein: CASSLVAGPNEKLFF.

This clone has more than one count but fewer than ten. The V call is TRBV19, the J call TRBJ2-7; D may be TRBD1 (6 bases). This CDR3 region has 15 residues. With 6 bases removed from V and 0 bases from J, the gap between germline ends came to 15 bases. The germline V gene has CDR1 LNHDA and CDR2 SQIVND (reference sequence). The CDR3, as DNA: TGTGCCAGTAGGGAACTCCCGGGACACTCCTACGAGCAGTACTTC. It encodes CASRELPGHSYEQYF.

The chain recombines TRBV5-1 with TRBJ2-5, with 8 bases fitting TRBD1. Germline CDR1 SGHRS, CDR2 YFSETQ. The trim removed 4 bases at V and 5 bases at J, leaving 7 bases unmatched. The CDR3 has 14 amino acids. CDR3 in amino acids: CASSRTGPGETQYF. In DNA form, the CDR3 reads TGCGCCAGCAGCCGGACAGGGCCCGGGGAGACCCAGTACTTC.